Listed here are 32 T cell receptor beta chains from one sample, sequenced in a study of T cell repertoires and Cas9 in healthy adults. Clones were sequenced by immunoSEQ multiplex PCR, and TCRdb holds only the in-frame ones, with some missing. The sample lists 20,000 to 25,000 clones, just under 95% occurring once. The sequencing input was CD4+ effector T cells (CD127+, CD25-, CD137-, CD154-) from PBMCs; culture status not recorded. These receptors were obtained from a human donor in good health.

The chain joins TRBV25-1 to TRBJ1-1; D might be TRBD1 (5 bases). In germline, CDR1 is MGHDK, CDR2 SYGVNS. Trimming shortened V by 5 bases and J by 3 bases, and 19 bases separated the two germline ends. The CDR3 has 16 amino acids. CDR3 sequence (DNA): TGTGCCAGCAGTCCCCGCGGTACGGGGGTGGACACTGAAGCTTTCTTT. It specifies CASSPRGTGVDTEAFF.

CDR3: CASSWTRTGGNSPLHF. The CDR3 nucleotides are TGCGCCAGCAGCTGGACCCGGACAGGGGGTAATTCACCCCTCCACTTT. The chain employs TRBV5-1 and TRBJ1-6; 10 bases match TRBD1. The CDR3 is made up of 16 amino acids. V was pared by 3 bases and J by 6 bases, with 6 bases of the junction left unmatched. From germline, CDR1 is SGHRS and CDR2 YFSETQ.

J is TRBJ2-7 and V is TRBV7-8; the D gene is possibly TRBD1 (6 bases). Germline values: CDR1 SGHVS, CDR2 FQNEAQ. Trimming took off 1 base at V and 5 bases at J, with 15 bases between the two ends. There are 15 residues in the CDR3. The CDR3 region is CASSLEAGDRHEQYV. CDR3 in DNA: TGTGCCAGCAGCTTAGAGGCAGGGGATAGGCACGAGCAGTACGTC.

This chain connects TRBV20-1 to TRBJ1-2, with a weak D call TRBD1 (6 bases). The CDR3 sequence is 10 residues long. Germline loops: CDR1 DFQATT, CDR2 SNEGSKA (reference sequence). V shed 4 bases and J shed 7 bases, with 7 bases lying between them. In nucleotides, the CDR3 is TGCAGTGCTAACAGGGCTGGCTACACCTTC. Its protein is CSANRAGYTF.

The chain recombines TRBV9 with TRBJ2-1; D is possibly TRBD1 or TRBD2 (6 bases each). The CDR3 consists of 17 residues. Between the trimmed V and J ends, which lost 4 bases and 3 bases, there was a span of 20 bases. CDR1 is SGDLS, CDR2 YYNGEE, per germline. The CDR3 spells CASSHNVRGADYNEQFF. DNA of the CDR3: TGTGCCAGCAGCCACAACGTTAGGGGGGCGGACTACAATGAGCAGTTCTTC.

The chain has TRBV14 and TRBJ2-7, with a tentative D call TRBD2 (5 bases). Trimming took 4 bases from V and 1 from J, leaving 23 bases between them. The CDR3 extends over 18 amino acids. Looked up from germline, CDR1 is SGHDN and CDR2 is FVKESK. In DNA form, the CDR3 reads TGTGCCAGCAGCCCCCATCGGGGAACGGGAAGGTGGTCCTACGAGCAGTACTTC. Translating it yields CASSPHRGTGRWSYEQYF.

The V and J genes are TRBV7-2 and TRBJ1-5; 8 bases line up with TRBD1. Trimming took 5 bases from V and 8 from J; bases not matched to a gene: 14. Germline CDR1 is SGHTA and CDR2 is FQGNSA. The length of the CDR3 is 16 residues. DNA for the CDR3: TGTGCCAGCAGCGACGCCCCGGGACAGGTATCTAAGCCCCAGCATTTT. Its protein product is CASSDAPGQVSKPQHF.

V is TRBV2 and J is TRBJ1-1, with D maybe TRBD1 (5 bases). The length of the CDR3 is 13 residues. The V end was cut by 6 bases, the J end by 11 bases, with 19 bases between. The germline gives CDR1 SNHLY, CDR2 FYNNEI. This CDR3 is CASSSPTGLWAFF. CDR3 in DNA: TGTGCCAGCAGCTCCCCCACAGGCTTGTGGGCTTTCTTT.

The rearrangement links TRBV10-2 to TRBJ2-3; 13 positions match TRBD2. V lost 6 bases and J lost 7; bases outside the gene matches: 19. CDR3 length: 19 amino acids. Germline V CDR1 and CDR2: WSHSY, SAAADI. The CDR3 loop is CASRTSGGLAGKKSNTQYF. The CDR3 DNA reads TGCGCCAGCAGAACTTCCGGGGGACTAGCGGGAAAGAAGTCAAATACGCAGTATTTT.

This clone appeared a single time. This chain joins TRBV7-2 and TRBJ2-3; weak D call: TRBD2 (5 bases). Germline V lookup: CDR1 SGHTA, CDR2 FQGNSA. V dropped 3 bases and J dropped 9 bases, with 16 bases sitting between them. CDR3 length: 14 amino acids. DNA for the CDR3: TGTGCCAGCAGCTTCGACTCGGACTTTGACACGCAGTATTTT. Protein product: CASSFDSDFDTQYF.

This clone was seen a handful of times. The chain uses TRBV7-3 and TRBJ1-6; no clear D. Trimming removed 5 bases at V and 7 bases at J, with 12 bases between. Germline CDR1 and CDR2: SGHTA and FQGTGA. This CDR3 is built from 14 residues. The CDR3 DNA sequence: TGTGCCAGCAGCCAAGGGCAGAGGAATTCACCCCTCCACTTT. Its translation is CASSQGQRNSPLHF.

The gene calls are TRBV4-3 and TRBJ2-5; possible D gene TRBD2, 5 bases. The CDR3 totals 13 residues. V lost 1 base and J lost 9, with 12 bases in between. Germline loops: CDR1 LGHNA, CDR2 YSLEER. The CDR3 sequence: CASSQVYGKAQYF. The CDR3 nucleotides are TGCGCCAGCAGCCAAGTTTACGGGAAGGCCCAGTACTTC.

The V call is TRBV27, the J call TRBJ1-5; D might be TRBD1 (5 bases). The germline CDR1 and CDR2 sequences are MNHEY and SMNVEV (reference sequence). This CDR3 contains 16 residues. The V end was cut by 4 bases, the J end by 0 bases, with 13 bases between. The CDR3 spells CASSSGIGDSNQPQHF. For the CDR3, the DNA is TGTGCCAGCAGTTCAGGGATCGGAGATAGCAATCAGCCCCAGCATTTT.

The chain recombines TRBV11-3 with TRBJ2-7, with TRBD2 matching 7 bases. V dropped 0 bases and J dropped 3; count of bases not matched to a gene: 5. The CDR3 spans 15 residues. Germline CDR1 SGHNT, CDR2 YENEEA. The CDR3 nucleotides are TGTGCCAGCAGCTTAGATTGGGAGCGGGGCTACGAGCAGTACTTC. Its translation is CASSLDWERGYEQYF.

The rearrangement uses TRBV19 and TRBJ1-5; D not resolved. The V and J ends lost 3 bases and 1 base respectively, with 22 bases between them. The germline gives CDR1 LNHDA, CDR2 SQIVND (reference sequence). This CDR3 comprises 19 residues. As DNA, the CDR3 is TGTGCCAGTAGTATGGGCCATAGAGTTGGAGAGCACAGCAATCAGCCCCAGCATTTT. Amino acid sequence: CASSMGHRVGEHSNQPQHF.

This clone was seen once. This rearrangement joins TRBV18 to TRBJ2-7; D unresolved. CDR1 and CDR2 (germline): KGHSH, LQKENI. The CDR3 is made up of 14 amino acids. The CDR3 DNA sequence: TGTGCCAGCTCACCCTCAGACGGGCGCTACGAACAGTACGTC. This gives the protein CASSPSDGRYEQYV.

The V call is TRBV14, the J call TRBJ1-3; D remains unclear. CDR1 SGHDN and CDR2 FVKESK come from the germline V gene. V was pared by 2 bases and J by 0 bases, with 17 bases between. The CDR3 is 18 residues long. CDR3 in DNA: TGTGCCAGCAGCCAAAGATCCCCAGGACTGGACTCTGGAAACACCATATATTTT. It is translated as CASSQRSPGLDSGNTIYF.

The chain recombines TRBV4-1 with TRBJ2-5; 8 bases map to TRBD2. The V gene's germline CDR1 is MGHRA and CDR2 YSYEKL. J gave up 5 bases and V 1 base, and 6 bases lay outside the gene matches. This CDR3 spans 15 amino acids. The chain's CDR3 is CASSQGSPGGETQYF. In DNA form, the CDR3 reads TGCGCCAGCAGCCAAGGCTCCCCGGGGGGGGAGACCCAGTACTTC.

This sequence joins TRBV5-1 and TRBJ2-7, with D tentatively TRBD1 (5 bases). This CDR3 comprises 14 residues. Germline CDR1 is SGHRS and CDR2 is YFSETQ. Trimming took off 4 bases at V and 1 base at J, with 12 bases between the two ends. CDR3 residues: CASSRTRDSYEQYF. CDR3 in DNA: TGCGCCAGCAGCCGCACCAGGGATTCCTACGAGCAGTACTTC.

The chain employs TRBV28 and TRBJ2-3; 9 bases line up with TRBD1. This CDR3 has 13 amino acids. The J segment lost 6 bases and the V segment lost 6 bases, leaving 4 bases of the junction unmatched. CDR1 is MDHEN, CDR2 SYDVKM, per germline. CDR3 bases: TGTGCCAGCAGCGGGACAGGGCGCGATACGCAGTATTTT. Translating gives CASSGTGRDTQYF. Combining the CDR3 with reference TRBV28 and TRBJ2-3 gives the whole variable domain DVKVTQSSRYLVKRTGEKVFLECVQDMDHENMFWYRQDPGLGLRLIYFSYDVKMKEKGDIPEGYSVSREKKERFSLILESASTNQTSMYLCASSGTGRDTQYFGPGTRLTVL.

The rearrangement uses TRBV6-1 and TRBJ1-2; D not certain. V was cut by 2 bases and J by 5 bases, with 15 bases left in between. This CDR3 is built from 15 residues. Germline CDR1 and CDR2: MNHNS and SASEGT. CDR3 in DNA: TGTGCCAGCAGTGAACGGGCAGTCTCCCCTTATGGCTACACCTTC. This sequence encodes CASSERAVSPYGYTF.

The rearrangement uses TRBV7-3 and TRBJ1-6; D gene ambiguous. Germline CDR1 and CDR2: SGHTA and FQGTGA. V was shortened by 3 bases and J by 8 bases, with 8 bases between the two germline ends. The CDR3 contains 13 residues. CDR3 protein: CASSFLSDSPLHF. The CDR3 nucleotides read TGTGCCAGCAGCTTCCTATCTGATTCACCCCTCCACTTT.

CDR3 protein: CASSLGRGGGLIPDTQYF. The CDR3 DNA reads as TGTGCCAGCAGCTTAGGGCGGGGGGGCGGCCTGATACCAGATACGCAGTATTTT. The chain combines TRBV7-2 with TRBJ2-3; 9 bases are shared with TRBD2. The germline gives CDR1 SGHTA, CDR2 FQGNSA. The CDR3 totals 18 residues. V was pared by 1 base and J by 4 bases, with 12 bases of the junction left unmatched.

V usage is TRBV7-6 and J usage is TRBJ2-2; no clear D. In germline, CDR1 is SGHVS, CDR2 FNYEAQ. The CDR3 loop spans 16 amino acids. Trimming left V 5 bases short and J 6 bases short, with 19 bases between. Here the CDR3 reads CASSPRGTHNPGELFF. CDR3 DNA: TGTGCCAGCAGCCCACGCGGCACTCACAACCCCGGGGAGCTGTTTTTT.

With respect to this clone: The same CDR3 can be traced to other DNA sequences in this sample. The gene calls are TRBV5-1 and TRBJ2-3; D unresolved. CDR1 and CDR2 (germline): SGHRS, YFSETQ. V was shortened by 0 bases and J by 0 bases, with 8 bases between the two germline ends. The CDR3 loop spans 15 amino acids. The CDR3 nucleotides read TGCGCCAGCAGCTTGGACACGTCAAGCACAGATACGCAGTATTTT. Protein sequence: CASSLDTSSTDTQYF.

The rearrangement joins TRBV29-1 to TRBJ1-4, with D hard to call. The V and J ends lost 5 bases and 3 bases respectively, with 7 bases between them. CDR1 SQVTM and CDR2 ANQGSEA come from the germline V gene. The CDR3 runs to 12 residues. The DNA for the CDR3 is TGCAGCGTTCCAGCGTCTAATGAAAAACTGTTTTTT. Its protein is CSVPASNEKLFF.

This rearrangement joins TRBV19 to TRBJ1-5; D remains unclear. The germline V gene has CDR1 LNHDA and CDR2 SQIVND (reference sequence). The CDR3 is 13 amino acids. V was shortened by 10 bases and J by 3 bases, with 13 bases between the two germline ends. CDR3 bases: TGTGCCATCCCCTCCGGGGTCAATCAGCCCCAGCATTTT. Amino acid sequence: CAIPSGVNQPQHF.

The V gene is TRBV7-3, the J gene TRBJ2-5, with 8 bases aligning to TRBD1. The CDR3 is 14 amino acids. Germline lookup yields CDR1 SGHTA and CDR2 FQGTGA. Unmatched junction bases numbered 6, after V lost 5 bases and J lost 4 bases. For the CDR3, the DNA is TGTGCCAGCAGCCCGACAGACAGGGGAGAGACCCAGTACTTC. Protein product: CASSPTDRGETQYF.

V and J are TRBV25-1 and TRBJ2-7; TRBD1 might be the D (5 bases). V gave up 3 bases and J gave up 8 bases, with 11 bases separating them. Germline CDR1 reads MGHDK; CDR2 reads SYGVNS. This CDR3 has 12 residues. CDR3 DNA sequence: TGTGCCAGCAGTGAGGACGACAGAAAGCAGTACTTC. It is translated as CASSEDDRKQYF.

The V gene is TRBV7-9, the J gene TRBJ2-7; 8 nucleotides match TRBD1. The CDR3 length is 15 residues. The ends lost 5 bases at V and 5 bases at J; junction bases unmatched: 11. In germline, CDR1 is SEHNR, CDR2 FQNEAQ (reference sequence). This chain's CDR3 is CASSLQGALLHEQYF. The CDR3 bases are TGTGCCAGCAGCCTCCAGGGGGCCCTATTGCACGAGCAGTACTTC.

CDR3 region: CASSFGGRNYGYTF. The CDR3 coding sequence is TGTGCCAGCAGTTTCGGTGGAAGGAACTATGGCTACACCTTC. The J gene is TRBJ1-2, the V gene TRBV28; D unclear. This CDR3 region has 14 residues. Deletions cut 3 bases from V and 2 bases from J, with 10 bases between. Germline CDR1 and CDR2: MDHEN and SYDVKM.

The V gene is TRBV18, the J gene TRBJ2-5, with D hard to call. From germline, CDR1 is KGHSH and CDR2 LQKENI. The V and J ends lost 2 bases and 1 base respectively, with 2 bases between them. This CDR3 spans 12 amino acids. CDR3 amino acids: CASSPIQETQYF. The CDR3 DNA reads TGTGCCAGCTCACCAATCCAAGAGACCCAGTACTTC.